These T cell receptor beta chains were read from a single sample in a study of cytomegalovirus exposure and HLA in healthy donors. Only in-frame clones appear in the TCRdb table, and some are missing; sequencing was by immunoSEQ multiplex PCR. The repertoire holds 150,000 to 200,000 clones, with around 68% as singletons. The sequencing sample was made of PBMCs. The source of these receptors is a man aged 40-55 years in good health and CMV-seronegative. Each CDR3 is given with its conserved first and last residue. A D gene is named only where the DNA matches it firmly. Only some rows state a clone size, as once, few, many or a class for expanded clones.

>few|TRBJ2-5|TRBD2|TRBV29-1
CSVEDPSGGGETQYF
TGCAGCGTTGAAGATCCAAGCGGGGGGGGAGAGACCCAGTACTTC
>few|TRBJ2-6|TRBD1|TRBV6-1
CASEGQSSGANVLTF
TGTGCCAGCGAGGGACAGTCCTCTGGGGCCAACGTCCTGACTTTC
>NA|TRBJ2-5|TRBD2|TRBV7-6
CASSLAGTSGSQETQYF
TGTGCCAGCAGCTTAGCGGGGACTAGCGGGTCCCAAGAGACCCAGTACTTC
>NA|TRBJ2-3|TRBD2|TRBV14
CASSPLAGGRDTQYF
TGTGCCAGCAGCCCTCTTGCGGGGGGCAGAGATACGCAGTATTTT
>NA|TRBJ2-7|TRBD2|TRBV6-5
CASSYKAGGLDF
TGTGCCAGCAGTTATAAGGCGGGAGGCCTCGACTTC
>NA|TRBJ1-1|NA|TRBV6-5
CASSADRNTEAFF
TGTGCCAGCAGTGCAGACAGAAACACTGAAGCTTTCTTT
>NA|TRBJ2-4|TRBD1|TRBV18
CASSPAGGAKNIQYF
TGTGCCAGCTCACCCGCAGGGGGAGCCAAAAACATTCAGTACTTC
>NA|TRBJ1-5|TRBD1|TRBV6-6
CASSERVDRESQPQHF
TGTGCCAGCAGCGAGCGAGTGGACAGGGAAAGTCAGCCCCAGCATTTT
>NA|TRBJ1-2|NA|TRBV27
CASSLQASYGYTF
TGTGCCAGCAGTTTACAGGCCTCCTATGGCTACACCTTC
>NA|TRBJ1-2|NA|TRBV29-1
CSVEDSGGRYGGYTF
TGCAGCGTTGAAGATTCTGGCGGCCGCTATGGAGGCTACACCTTC
>NA|TRBJ2-1|NA|TRBV7-3
CASSLLVGEQFF
TGTGCCAGCAGCCTGCTAGTAGGTGAGCAGTTCTTC
>NA|TRBJ2-7|TRBD2|TRBV7-4
CASSGGLSRQYF
TGTGCCAGCAGCGGGGGACTAAGCAGGCAGTACTTC
>NA|TRBJ2-7|TRBD1|TRBV5-8
CASSSLGQGSYEQYF
TGTGCCAGCAGCTCGTTGGGACAGGGTTCCTACGAGCAGTACTTC
>NA|TRBJ2-2|TRBD2|TRBV5-4
CASRQGLVTSRGELFF
TGTGCCAGCAGACAAGGACTAGTAACATCACGCGGGGAGCTGTTTTTT
>few|TRBJ2-1|TRBD2|TRBV6-5
CASRLTSGGFNEQFF
TGTGCCAGCAGACTGACTAGCGGGGGGTTTAATGAGCAGTTCTTC
>few|TRBJ2-2|NA|TRBV30
CAWSVRGQLFTGELFF
TGTGCCTGGAGTGTGCGTGGACAGCTATTCACCGGGGAGCTGTTTTTT
>few|TRBJ2-2|TRBD1|TRBV12-5
CASGQTGQRRPGELFF
TGTGCTAGTGGCCAGACGGGACAGCGACGGCCCGGGGAGCTGTTTTTT
>NA|TRBJ1-5|NA|TRBV30
CAWSLGVGVNQPQHF
TGTGCCTGGAGTCTAGGGGTTGGTGTCAATCAGCCCCAGCATTTT
>few|TRBJ1-2|NA|TRBV25-1
CASSGGHYGYTF
TGTGCCAGCAGTGGGGGCCACTATGGCTACACCTTC
>few|TRBJ2-7|NA|TRBV27
CASSLGPPTEPYEQYF
TGTGCCAGCAGTTTGGGTCCCCCCACGGAGCCCTACGAGCAGTACTTC